This TCR beta chain derives from a study of Ad26.COV2.S vaccination and SARS-CoV-2 variants. In the study overall: Doses of Ad26.COV2.S were injected into muscle once or twice, 56 days apart. General study results and limits: Comparability of non-spike TCR breadth was observed across vaccine and placebo recipients. After vaccination, substantial breadth of spike-specific CD8+ and CD4+ responses was reported.

Method: immunoSEQ multiplex PCR; TCRdb's copy keeps in-frame clones and lacks some. The sample carries roughly 320,000 clones, 86% recorded once. CDR1 LNHNV and CDR2 YYDKDF come from the germline V gene (reference sequence). The length of the CDR3 is 14 residues. The V end was cut by 1 base, the J end by 3 bases, with 9 bases between. About this clone itself: Its target is not known.

The treatment was: some 20 received Ad26.COV2.S at low or high dose, single or two shots; roughly five received placebo; per-sample allocation not given. Collection of samples fell on day 63 after the first vaccine or placebo injection. An adult aged 18-55 years in Boston served as the donor. The sequencing here drew on peripheral blood, taken in a trial of Ad26.COV2.S vaccine versus placebo. The clonotype comes from a person aged 18-60 years who received the Ad26.COV2.S COVID-19 vaccine or a placebo. This rearrangement joins TRBV15 to TRBJ1-2; D is ambiguous. CDR3 sequence: CATSRGPDHYGYTF. DNA of the CDR3: TGTGCCACCAGCAGAGGGCCAGACCACTATGGCTACACCTTC. The whole variable domain, remainder taken from reference TRBV15 and TRBJ1-2, is DAMVIQNPRYQVTQFGKPVTLSCSQTLNHNVMYWYQQKSSQAPKLLFHYYDKDFNNEADTPDNFQSRRPNTSFCFLDIRSPGLGDTAMYLCATSRGPDHYGYTFGSGTRLTVV.